This is a list of T cell receptor beta chains from one sample in a study of T-cell reconstitution after alpha-beta-depleted transplantation in children. TCRdb redid the calling of the PCR reads with MiXCR, one entry per CDR3 protein. The data show 330,000 or so distinct CDR3 sequences, around 9.1% seen once. The starting material was PBMCs, obtained before TCRalphabeta/CD19-depleted stem cell transplant. All receptors come from a boy under two years old with acute myeloid leukemia, due to receive a stem cell transplant. CDR3s include the opening cysteine and the closing phenylalanine or tryptophan. D genes are given only for firm matches. Clone size appears in some rows only: once, few, many, or a class for an expanded clone.

d_call	v_call	clone_size	j_call	cdr3_nt	cdr3_aa
.	TRBV7-2	once	TRBJ1-4	TGTGCCAGCAGCCGTTTGGGCCGACAGGCAACTAATGAAAAACTGTTTTTT	CASSRLGRQATNEKLFF
.	TRBV20-1	.	TRBJ2-7	TGCAGTGCTAGAGATCGAGGACAGCCCTACGAGCAGTACTTC	CSARDRGQPYEQYF
TRBD1	TRBV20-1	many	TRBJ2-3	TGCAGCTTTGGACAGGGGGCAGATACGCAGTATTTT	CSFGQGADTQYF
.	TRBV3-1	few	TRBJ1-6	TGTGCCAGCAGCCAAGATCCGGGTGAGAGAAATTCACCCCTCCACTTT	CASSQDPGERNSPLHF
.	TRBV19	once	TRBJ1-3	TGTGCCAGTAGACAGAGGGGAAACACCATATATTTT	CASRQRGNTIYF
TRBD2	TRBV7-9	few	TRBJ2-5	TGTGCCAGCAGTCATAGCGGGAGCTTTCAAGAGACCCAGTACTTC	CASSHSGSFQETQYF
TRBD1	TRBV5-4	.	TRBJ2-3	TGTGCCAGCAGCTTGGCCAACAGGGGGGATACGCAGTATTTT	CASSLANRGDTQYF
TRBD2	TRBV11-2	.	TRBJ2-1	TGTGCCAGCAGCATTTCTAGCGGCTACAATGAGCAGTTCTTC	CASSISSGYNEQFF
.	TRBV27	many	TRBJ2-6	TGTGCCGTCATGCAGGGGACCGGGGCCAACGTCCTGACTTTC	CAVMQGTGANVLTF
.	TRBV7-2	many	TRBJ2-2	TGTGCCAGCAGCTTGGGCCTCCGCACAGTGCGGACCGGGGAGCTGTTTTTT	CASSLGLRTVRTGELFF
TRBD2	TRBV7-2	few	TRBJ2-5	TGTGCCAGCAGCCTAGCGGGGGGGTGGCTCGAGACCCAGTACTTC	CASSLAGGWLETQYF
.	TRBV7-9	many	TRBJ2-3	TGTGCCAGCAGCTTAGTCGGCAGGCCCTTGGGAGATACGCAGTATTTT	CASSLVGRPLGDTQYF
TRBD1	TRBV7-3	many	TRBJ2-3	TGTGCCAGCAGCCCCGACAGGGGCACAGATACGCAGTATTTT	CASSPDRGTDTQYF
.	TRBV7-2	many	TRBJ2-7	TGTGCCAGCAGCTTAGGAATGCCCTACGAGCAGTACTTC	CASSLGMPYEQYF
.	TRBV7-3	many	TRBJ2-1	TGTGCCAGCAGCTTAACGGCCCTCCGGTCCTACAATGAGCAGTTCTTC	CASSLTALRSYNEQFF
.	TRBV5-1	many	TRBJ1-3	TGCGCCAGCAGCTTGGTTGGGGAAGGAAACACCATATATTTT	CASSLVGEGNTIYF
TRBD2	TRBV7-6	few	TRBJ2-1	TGTGCCAGCAGCACGCGGACTAGATCCGTCAATGAGCAGTTCTTC	CASSTRTRSVNEQFF
TRBD2	TRBV4-3	.	TRBJ2-3	TGCGCCAGCAGCCCCATTCCCATAGCGGGAGTGGCAGATACGCAGTATTTT	CASSPIPIAGVADTQYF
.	TRBV12-3/TRBV12-4	many	TRBJ2-5	TGTGCCACCGGACAGTTACAAGAGACCCAGTACTTC	CATGQLQETQYF
.	TRBV12-3/TRBV12-4	many	TRBJ1-5	TGTGCCAGCAGTGCCAGGCCAAATCAGCCCCAGCATTTT	CASSARPNQPQHF
.	TRBV11-3	many	TRBJ2-1	TGTGCCAGCAGCTTAGGCCAGCAGCAGTTCTTC	CASSLGQQQFF
.	TRBV11-2	many	TRBJ2-1	TGTGCCAGCAGCCTCCGGGGCCCACTCATTTACAATGAGCAGTTCTTC	CASSLRGPLIYNEQFF
TRBD1	TRBV4-2	few	TRBJ2-7	TGTGCCAGCAGCCAAGACGACAGGGGGCTAGCGGCCTACTACGAGCAGTACTTC	CASSQDDRGLAAYYEQYF
.	TRBV5-1	many	TRBJ2-1	TGCGCCAGCAGCTTGGCCGGGGACAACTCCTACAATGAGCAGTTCTTC	CASSLAGDNSYNEQFF
.	TRBV12-3/TRBV12-4	few	TRBJ1-1	TGTGCCAGCACCTCTGGAGGGAACACTGAAGCTTTCTTT	CASTSGGNTEAFF
.	TRBV7-9	many	TRBJ2-7	TGTGCCAGCAGCTTAGCGGCAGTTGCTTCCTACGAGCAGTACTTC	CASSLAAVASYEQYF
TRBD1	TRBV11-2	many	TRBJ2-7	TGTGCCAGCAGCATTGGACAGGGGGCGGGGGAGCAGTACTTC	CASSIGQGAGEQYF
.	TRBV28	many	TRBJ1-2	TGTGCCAGCAGTCCCGCGGTGCTGGGGAGGCATGGCTACACCTTC	CASSPAVLGRHGYTF
.	TRBV5-1	many	TRBJ1-2	TGCGCCAGCAGCTTGGATCGGGAATATGGCTACACCTTC	CASSLDREYGYTF
.	TRBV11-2	many	TRBJ2-5	TGTGCCAGCAGCTCGCTTCAGGGTAAAGAGACCCAGTACTTC	CASSSLQGKETQYF
.	TRBV5-1	many	TRBJ1-1	TGCGCCAGCAGCTTGGTGGAGGGGATGAACACTGAAGCTTTCTTT	CASSLVEGMNTEAFF
.	TRBV12-3/TRBV12-4	many	TRBJ2-1	TGTGCCAGCACCCCTCGATGGGAAGGTGAGCAGTTCTTC	CASTPRWEGEQFF
.	TRBV5-1	many	TRBJ2-1	TGCGCCAGCAGCTTGGTGGGAGAGACGTACAATGAGCAGTTCTTC	CASSLVGETYNEQFF
.	TRBV12-3/TRBV12-4	.	TRBJ2-1	TGTGCCAGCAGTTCCTGGGGAACGAGGGACCCGCTCTACAATGAGCAGTTCTTC	CASSSWGTRDPLYNEQFF